The next 16 T cell receptor beta chains were all read from a single sample in a study of cytomegalovirus exposure and HLA in healthy donors. Primers included in the PCR were 60 Vbeta and 13 Jbeta primers. The data were produced by immunoSEQ multiplex PCR, yet TCRdb's version contains in-frame clones alone and is incomplete. The sample holds over 40,000 clones, 70% to 80% seen once. Specimen: PBMCs. These receptors all stem from a middle-aged woman in good health and CMV-seropositive.

The chain carries TRBV4-3 and TRBJ1-1; a weak D match, TRBD1 (5 bases). Germline V gives CDR1 LGHNA, CDR2 YSLEER. The CDR3 consists of 14 residues. The V and J ends lost 3 bases and 3 bases respectively, with 11 bases between them. CDR3 region: CASSHQGLDTEAFF. CDR3 nucleotide sequence: TGCGCCAGCAGCCACCAGGGTTTGGACACTGAAGCTTTCTTT.

The V gene is TRBV7-2, the J gene TRBJ1-1, with D uncertain. The V end was cut by 5 bases, the J end by 1 base, with 8 bases between. CDR1 and CDR2 (germline): SGHTA, FQGNSA. This CDR3 is 13 amino acids long. The CDR3 reads CASSAAQNTEAFF. The CDR3 DNA sequence: TGTGCCAGCAGCGCGGCGCAGAACACTGAAGCTTTCTTT.

This chain joins TRBV19 and TRBJ1-3, with D perhaps TRBD1 (6 bases). Trimming shortened V by 3 bases and J by 2 bases, and 11 bases separated the two germline ends. Germline V CDR1 and CDR2: LNHDA, SQIVND (reference sequence). The CDR3 is 15 residues long. Here the CDR3 DNA reads TGTGCCAGTAGTATTGGGGGCAGCGCTGGAAACACCATATATTTT. Protein sequence: CASSIGGSAGNTIYF.

This clone was seen once. V and J are TRBV5-6 and TRBJ2-1, with D possibly matching TRBD2 (6 bases). The CDR3 has 15 residues. V dropped 2 bases and J dropped 7 bases, with 16 bases sitting between them. The germline gives CDR1 SGHDT, CDR2 YYEEEE. The chain's CDR3 is CASSFRGTGKNEQFF. CDR3 sequence (DNA): TGTGCCAGCAGCTTCCGCGGGACTGGGAAGAATGAGCAGTTCTTC. The complete variable domain, with remaining parts taken from reference TRBV5-6 and TRBJ2-1, reads DAGVTQSPTHLIKTRGQQVTLRCSPKSGHDTVSWYQQALGQGPQFIFQYYEEEERQRGNFPDRFSGHQFPNYSSELNVNALLLGDSALYLCASSFRGTGKNEQFFGPGTRLTVL.

The gene calls are TRBV5-6 and TRBJ2-1; 7 bases line up with TRBD2. The CDR3 sequence is 17 residues long. Germline lookup yields CDR1 SGHDT and CDR2 YYEEEE. V shed 4 bases, J shed 1 base, and the junction held 11 bases outside the gene matches. CDR3 protein: CASSRNTGTNSYNEQFF. In DNA, the CDR3 is TGTGCCAGCAGCCGTAATACCGGGACTAATTCCTACAATGAGCAGTTCTTC.

This chain connects TRBV4-2 to TRBJ1-2, with 7 bases matching TRBD1. With 3 bases clipped from V and 3 bases from J, the junction kept 4 bases outside the gene matches. This CDR3 is built from 14 residues. CDR1 LGHNA and CDR2 YNFKEQ come from the germline V gene. DNA of the CDR3: TGTGCCAGCAGCCATAGGGACAGCGACTATGGCTACACCTTC. Amino acid sequence: CASSHRDSDYGYTF.

The chain recombines TRBV19 with TRBJ1-4; 11 bases line up with TRBD1. Germline V CDR1 and CDR2: LNHDA, SQIVND (reference sequence). V lost 10 bases to trimming and J lost 6 bases; unmatched junction nucleotides: 7. This CDR3 region has 14 residues. In nucleotides, the CDR3 is TGTGCCACCTTGCGGGGACAGGGGGATGAAAAACTGTTTTTT. This encodes CATLRGQGDEKLFF.

The rearrangement uses TRBV19 and TRBJ1-1; TRBD1 matches at 8 bases. V was clipped by 11 bases and J by 3 bases; unmatched bases: 5. The CDR3 consists of 12 residues. Germline CDR1 reads LNHDA; CDR2 reads SQIVND (reference sequence). The CDR3 DNA reads TGTGCCTCTTTACAGGGGGACACTGAAGCTTTCTTT. It codes for CASLQGDTEAFF.

The CDR3, as DNA: TGTGCCAGCAGCTACCGGGGGGACAATGAGCAGTTCTTC. This translates into CASSYRGDNEQFF. This chain uses TRBV9 with TRBJ2-1, with TRBD2 matching over 7 bases. V was pared by 4 bases and J by 5 bases, with 3 bases of the junction left unmatched. The CDR3 has 13 residues. CDR1 is SGDLS, CDR2 YYNGEE, per germline. Full variable domain (rest looked up from reference TRBV9 and TRBJ2-1): DSGVTQTPKHLITATGQRVTLRCSPRSGDLSVYWYQQSLDQGLQFLIQYYNGEERAKGNILERFSAQQFPDLHSELNLSSLELGDSALYFCASSYRGDNEQFFGPGTRLTVL.

This clone was counted only a few times. The V and J genes are TRBV4-2 and TRBJ2-3, with TRBD1 as a possible D gene (7 bases). The CDR3 is made up of 17 amino acids. Germline V lookup: CDR1 LGHNA, CDR2 YNFKEQ. V gave up 0 bases and J gave up 4 bases, with 17 bases separating them. The CDR3 is CASSQEDRETRADTQYF. CDR3 nucleotide sequence: TGTGCCAGCAGCCAAGAAGACAGGGAGACTAGGGCAGATACGCAGTATTTT.

The chain employs TRBV7-9 and TRBJ2-5; 9 bases line up with TRBD2. In germline, CDR1 is SEHNR, CDR2 FQNEAQ (reference sequence). The ends lost 11 bases at V and 5 bases at J; junction bases unmatched: 12. The CDR3 loop spans 14 amino acids. The CDR3 sequence is CAGGLAQGRETQYF. In DNA, the CDR3 is TGTGCCGGGGGACTAGCCCAGGGACGGGAGACCCAGTACTTC. The whole variable domain, filled in from reference TRBV7-9 and TRBJ2-5, reads DTGVSQNPRHKITKRGQNVTFRCDPISEHNRLYWYRQTLGQGPEFLTYFQNEAQLEKSRLLSDRFSAERPKGSFSTLEIQRTEQGDSAMYLCAGGLAQGRETQYFGPGTRLLVL.

The chain has TRBV9 and TRBJ1-6, with D hard to call. V was clipped by 0 bases and J by 0 bases, with 16 bases between them. The CDR3 length is 19 residues. The germline V gene has CDR1 SGDLS and CDR2 YYNGEE. The CDR3 DNA sequence: TGTGCCAGCAGCGTAGCTCAGTCAGGCCACAGCTCCTATAATTCACCCCTCCACTTT. Translating gives CASSVAQSGHSSYNSPLHF. The whole variable domain, remainder taken from reference TRBV9 and TRBJ1-6, is DSGVTQTPKHLITATGQRVTLRCSPRSGDLSVYWYQQSLDQGLQFLIQYYNGEERAKGNILERFSAQQFPDLHSELNLSSLELGDSALYFCASSVAQSGHSSYNSPLHFGNGTRLTVT.

This rearrangement joins TRBV7-6 to TRBJ2-3; TRBD1 aligns across 7 bases. CDR3 length equals 12 residues. The V gene's germline CDR1 is SGHVS and CDR2 FNYEAQ. V was clipped by 4 bases and J by 6 bases; unmatched bases: 1. The CDR3 loop is CASSSDRDTQYF. CDR3 DNA sequence: TGTGCCAGCAGCTCGGACAGGGATACGCAGTATTTT. The full variable domain, in which reference TRBV7-6 and TRBJ2-3 provide the parts outside the CDR3, is GAGVSQSPRYKVTKRGQDVALRCDPISGHVSLYWYRQALGQGPEFLTYFNYEAQQDKSGLPNDRFSAERPEGSISTLTIQRTEQRDSAMYRCASSSDRDTQYFGPGTRLTVL.

This clone was seen a handful of times. One end of the junction does not line up with germline, which may come from a read error. J is TRBJ2-2 and V is TRBV7-2; D possibly corresponds to TRBD1 (5 bases). Germline lookup yields CDR1 SGHTA and CDR2 FQGNSA. The CDR3 is 15 residues long. CDR3: CASSPGQLNAGELFF. Here the CDR3 DNA reads TGTGCCAGCAGCCCCGGACAACTGAACGCCGGGGAGCTGTTTTTT. Together with reference TRBV7-2 and TRBJ2-2, the CDR3 gives the full variable domain: GAGVSQSPSNKVTEKGKDVELRCDPISGHTALYWYRQSLGQGLEFLIYFQGNSAPDKSGLPSDRFSAERTGGSVSTLTIQRTQQEDSAVYLCASSPGQLNAGELFFGEGSRLTVL.

This CDR3 reads CASSGQTGTYEQYF. For the CDR3, the DNA is TGTGCCAGCAGCGGACAAACAGGGACCTACGAGCAGTACTTC. This chain uses TRBV9 with TRBJ2-7; TRBD1 might be the D (6 bases). Trimming pared 3 bases from V and 2 bases from J, leaving 12 bases between. The CDR3 extends over 14 amino acids. Germline CDR1 is SGDLS and CDR2 is YYNGEE. The variable domain in full, completed from reference TRBV9 and TRBJ2-7, reads DSGVTQTPKHLITATGQRVTLRCSPRSGDLSVYWYQQSLDQGLQFLIQYYNGEERAKGNILERFSAQQFPDLHSELNLSSLELGDSALYFCASSGQTGTYEQYFGPGTRLTVT.

V gene TRBV7-8 combines with J gene TRBJ1-2, with D possibly TRBD1 on 5 matching bases. V was cut by 0 bases and J by 4 bases, with 9 bases left in between. CDR3 length: 14 amino acids. From germline, CDR1 is SGHVS and CDR2 FQNEAQ. The CDR3 DNA reads TGTGCCAGCAGCTTAGCGCAGGGTGGCTATGGCTACACCTTC. Protein: CASSLAQGGYGYTF.